These 30 T cell receptor beta chains share one sample of origin, sequenced in a study of regulatory T cells in long-lasting Graves disease (dated by TCRdb to the early 2020s). The receptor library was made with multiplex PCR. TCRdb records Illumina HiSeq 4000 as the sequencer. CDR3 regions were amplified by Arm-PCR with iRepertoire HTBI primers to construct TCR beta libraries. TCRdb reanalyzed the raw reads on its own, using fastp at Q25 for trimming and MiXCR for clone calling, and kept in-frame beta chains. CDR3 protein duplicates are merged, each entry listing the most common genes and DNA. This sample comprises roughly 300,000 distinct CDR3 sequences, approximately 20% of them detected only once. The ten largest account for just over 55% of the sample. The time point label, read with the paper, signifies: persistent/refractory GD, antithyroid drugs over 5 years with positive TRAb. For both TCR sequencing and RNA sequencing, RNA was extracted from PBMCs in TRIzol.

The starting material was peripheral blood mononuclear cells (PBMCs), obtained when the disease was refractory, from a patient treated with antithyroid drugs. These receptor sequences come from a female donor with Graves disease.

The chain carries TRBV3-1 and TRBJ2-1, with D possibly matching TRBD2 (6 bases). The V and J ends lost 1 base and 7 bases respectively, with 14 bases between them. This CDR3 spans 15 amino acids. CDR1 LGHDT and CDR2 YNNKEL come from the germline V gene (reference sequence). The CDR3 here is CASSQGGGVFNEQFF. The CDR3 DNA reads TGTGCCAGCAGCCAAGGGGGCGGGGTATTTAATGAGCAGTTCTTC.

The table lists this clonotype with a few counts. The rearrangement links TRBV7-8 to TRBJ2-7; D could derive from TRBD1 or TRBD2 (5 bases each). The CDR3 has 14 residues. With 5 bases removed from V and 3 bases from J, the gap between germline ends came to 14 bases. Per germline, CDR1 SGHVS and CDR2 FQNEAQ. The CDR3 nucleotides are TGTGCCAGCAGCCCCCGGGACGGATACTACGAGCAGTACTTC. This gives the protein CASSPRDGYYEQYF.

The chain carries TRBV6-5 and TRBJ1-1; D call uncertain. This CDR3 spans 13 amino acids. Trimming removed 4 bases from V and 3 bases from J, with 9 bases in between. Germline V gene sequence: CDR1 MNHEY, CDR2 SVGAGI. The CDR3 DNA is TGTGCCAGCAGTTCAGCAACCTACACTGAAGCTTTCTTT. Its protein is CASSSATYTEAFF.

J is TRBJ2-7 and V is TRBV6-1; D ambiguous. Germline loops: CDR1 MNHNS, CDR2 SASEGT. The CDR3 totals 14 residues. With 3 bases removed from V and 5 bases from J, the gap between germline ends came to 14 bases. The CDR3 bases are TGTGCCAGCAGTGACAGGTCCCAGTTCAACGAGCAGTACTTC. Protein sequence: CASSDRSQFNEQYF.

Note on this clonotype: This may be a read error, as it is one base from a much larger clone. The rearrangement uses TRBV20-1 and TRBJ2-7; no reliable D call. Germline V gene data show CDR1 as DFQATT and CDR2 as SNEGSKA (reference sequence). CDR3 length: 14 residues. CDR3 sequence: CSASYDGKAYEQCF. The DNA of the CDR3 is TGCAGTGCTAGTTACGACGGCAAGGCGTACGAGCAGTGCTTC.

The chain uses TRBV7-2 and TRBJ1-6; D possibly corresponds to TRBD1 (5 bases). V was clipped by 3 bases and J by 7 bases, with 13 bases between them. Germline values: CDR1 SGHTA, CDR2 FQGNSA. The CDR3 contains 15 residues. For the CDR3, the DNA is TGTGCCAGCAGCTTCGTTTGGGGGGAGAATTCACCCCTCCACTTT. Translation gives CASSFVWGENSPLHF.

This clonotype was detected a few times. The V and J genes are TRBV20-1 and TRBJ2-2, with unresolved D. With 4 bases removed from V and 0 bases from J, the gap between germline ends came to 6 bases. Germline CDR1 and CDR2: DFQATT and SNEGSKA (reference sequence). The CDR3 loop spans 13 amino acids. The CDR3 region has the DNA TGCAGTGCTAACAATGCGAACACCGGGGAGCTGTTTTTT. Translation: CSANNANTGELFF.

This clonotype was observed many times. This chain uses TRBV7-6 with TRBJ2-7, with 10 bases identical to TRBD2. The length of the CDR3 is 16 residues. Trimming took 1 base from V and 2 from J; bases not matched to a gene: 5. Per germline, CDR1 SGHVS and CDR2 FNYEAQ. In nucleotides, the CDR3 is TGTGCCAGCAGCTTAGGGCCCCTAGCGGGAGCCTACGAGCAGTACTTC. Its translation: CASSLGPLAGAYEQYF.

V is TRBV4-1 and J is TRBJ2-4, with unresolved D. The CDR3 is 15 amino acids. Germline assignment: CDR1 MGHRA and CDR2 YSYEKL. V lost 2 bases and J lost 1, with 9 bases in between. CDR3 sequence reads: CASSQSVRAKNIQYF. The CDR3, as DNA: TGCGCCAGCAGCCAATCGGTCCGCGCCAAAAACATTCAGTACTTC.

The rearrangement joins TRBV6-2 or TRBV6-3 to TRBJ2-1; 12 bases line up with TRBD2. Germline loops: CDR1 MNHEY, CDR2 SVGEGT. With V trimmed by 5 bases and J by 4 bases, 9 bases remained unmatched. The CDR3 sequence is 17 residues long. The CDR3 loop reads CASSDPRTSGAYNEQFF. CDR3 sequence (DNA): TGTGCCAGCAGTGACCCCCGGACTAGCGGGGCATACAATGAGCAGTTCTTC.

On this clonotype itself: Just one base apart from a much larger clone, this may be a read error. As the CDR3 is not closed by the conserved phenylalanine or tryptophan, this likely results from a read error. The J gene is TRBJ1-2, the V gene TRBV19, with unresolved D. The germline V gene has CDR1 LNHDA and CDR2 SQIVND (reference sequence). The CDR3 consists of 15 residues. The ends were cut back, 9 bases at V and 4 bases at J, with 21 bases in the middle. The CDR3 reads CASRQRGGEIYGYTL. The CDR3 bases are TGTGCCAGCAGACAACGCGGCGGGGAGATCTATGGCTACACCCTC.

This clonotype came up a few times. J is TRBJ2-2 and V is TRBV19; unclear D gene. The V gene's germline CDR1 is LNHDA and CDR2 SQIVND (reference sequence). V shed 3 bases and J shed 4 bases, with 9 bases lying between them. The length of the CDR3 is 14 residues. This CDR3 is CASSMNHFTGELFF. CDR3 sequence (DNA): TGTGCCAGTAGTATGAACCACTTCACCGGGGAGCTGTTTTTT.

Of note for this clonotype: This may be a read error: a much more frequent sequence differs by one nucleotide. V gene TRBV20-1 combines with J gene TRBJ2-7, with a weak D call TRBD2 (5 bases). The germline V gene has CDR1 DFQATT and CDR2 SNEGSKA (reference sequence). The ends were cut back, 6 bases at V and 4 bases at J, with 16 bases in the middle. This CDR3 comprises 13 residues. The CDR3 coding sequence is TGCAGTGCGGTCGGGGAAGCGGATTACGAGCAGTACTTC. Translated, it gives CSAVGEADYEQYF.

The rearrangement joins TRBV6-5 to TRBJ2-7, with a weak D call TRBD1 (5 bases). This CDR3 has 15 residues. V was cut by 6 bases and J by 2 bases, with 17 bases left in between. CDR1 MNHEY and CDR2 SVGAGI come from the germline V gene. CDR3 DNA: TGTGCCAGCAGCTACCTGCGGCAGGGCCCCTACGAGCAGTACTTC. Translating it yields CASSYLRQGPYEQYF.

This clonotype came up many times. The DNA of the CDR3 is TGTGCCAGCGACTACGGACGACTCTCTGGGGCCAACGTCCTGACTTTC. It specifies CASDYGRLSGANVLTF. The V call is TRBV6-1, the J call TRBJ2-6, with D tentatively TRBD2 (5 bases). This CDR3 is 16 amino acids long. V dropped 8 bases and J dropped 0 bases, with 14 bases sitting between them. Germline loops: CDR1 MNHNS, CDR2 SASEGT.

The chain combines TRBV7-3 with TRBJ2-5, with D perhaps matching TRBD1 (5 bases). CDR1 and CDR2 from the germline V gene are SGHTA and FQGTGA. This CDR3 is 14 amino acids long. V lost 5 bases and J 2 bases, leaving 12 bases between the germline ends. In DNA form, the CDR3 reads TGTGCCAGCAGCCTCCAGGGTTTTCAAGAGACCCAGTACTTC. It is translated as CASSLQGFQETQYF.

The V and J genes are TRBV20-1 and TRBJ1-1, with 8 bases lining up with TRBD1. The CDR3 is made up of 14 amino acids. Losses at the gene ends were 0 bases for V and 4 bases for J; bases not matched to a gene: 4. Germline V gene data show CDR1 as DFQATT and CDR2 as SNEGSKA (reference sequence). As DNA, the CDR3 is TGCAGTGCTAGAGACCGGACAGGGCTCACTGAAGCTTTCTTT. Amino acid sequence: CSARDRTGLTEAFF.

The table lists this clonotype with a few counts. The gene calls are TRBV20-1 and TRBJ2-3, with D possibly matching TRBD1 (5 bases). V lost 0 bases to trimming and J lost 0 bases, with 13 bases between them. The germline gives CDR1 DFQATT, CDR2 SNEGSKA (reference sequence). The CDR3 covers 16 residues. CDR3 DNA: TGCAGTGCTAGAGATCGGCGACAGACTAGCACAGATACGCAGTATTTT. Translation: CSARDRRQTSTDTQYF.

The chain joins TRBV3-1 to TRBJ1-6, with D unclear. V lost 2 bases and J 5 bases, leaving 7 bases between the germline ends. The CDR3 runs 14 residues. Germline-derived CDR1 and CDR2 are LGHDT and YNNKEL (reference sequence). This CDR3 reads CASSQREDNSPLHF. DNA for the CDR3: TGTGCCAGCAGCCAACGGGAAGATAATTCACCCCTCCACTTT. Full variable domain (rest looked up from reference TRBV3-1 and TRBJ1-6): DTAVSQTPKYLVTQMGNDKSIKCEQNLGHDTMYWYKQDSKKFLKIMFSYNNKELIINETVPNRFSPKSPDKAHLNLHINSLELGDSAVYFCASSQREDNSPLHFGNGTRLTVT.

The chain carries TRBV27 and TRBJ2-3; a possible D gene is TRBD2 (5 bases). Trimming cost V 9 bases and J 11 bases, with 12 bases left between them. Germline V gene data show CDR1 as MNHEY and CDR2 as SMNVEV (reference sequence). CDR3 length: 10 amino acids. The CDR3 DNA reads as TGTGCCAGTGGTCTAGCAGAGCAGTATTTT. Protein sequence: CASGLAEQYF.

V and J are TRBV30 and TRBJ2-5; D gene uncertain. CDR3 length equals 13 residues. Trimming shortened V by 2 bases and J by 5 bases, and 12 bases separated the two germline ends. CDR1 and CDR2 (germline): GTSNPN, SVGIG (reference sequence). For the CDR3, the DNA is TGTGCCTGGAGTCCGGGTGGCCCCGAGACCCAGTACTTC. Amino acids: CAWSPGGPETQYF.

As concerns this clonotype: A much larger clone sits a single nucleotide away, making a read error possible. The V gene is TRBV11-1, the J gene TRBJ2-2; 10 bases fit TRBD1. CDR1 and CDR2 from the germline V gene are SGHAT and FQDESV (reference sequence). Losses at the gene ends were 6 bases for V and 9 bases for J; bases not matched to a gene: 7. The CDR3 consists of 14 residues. CDR3 DNA: TGTGCCAGCAGACGACAGGGGGCCTCCCGGGAGCTGTTTTTT. This encodes CASRRQGASRELFF.

This clonotype was seen many times. The J gene is TRBJ2-5, the V gene TRBV11-3; 8 nucleotides agree with TRBD2. The CDR3 spans 16 residues. Germline CDR1 reads SGHNT; CDR2 reads YENEEA. V gave up 1 base and J gave up 4 bases; unmatched junction bases: 8. The CDR3 here is CASSLGGAGGGETQYF. The CDR3 DNA reads TGTGCCAGCAGCTTAGGGGGGGCGGGAGGTGGAGAGACCCAGTACTTC.

This clonotype turned up a few times. This chain joins TRBV7-9 and TRBJ1-1, with D tentatively TRBD1 (5 bases). CDR1 SEHNR and CDR2 FQNEAQ come from the germline V gene (reference sequence). Trimming removed 2 bases from V and 5 bases from J, with 15 bases in between. CDR3 size: 15 residues. CDR3 sequence (DNA): TGTGCCAGCAGCTTATCCCACGGGGCGAATACTGAAGCTTTCTTT. It codes for CASSLSHGANTEAFF.

The table lists this clonotype with many counts. The chain has TRBV11-2 and TRBJ2-7; 11 nucleotides align to TRBD1. Trimming removed 5 bases from V and 4 bases from J; junction bases left unmatched: 7. CDR3 size: 15 residues. The V gene's germline CDR1 is SGHAT and CDR2 FQNNGV. The CDR3 spells CASSHPGTGGYEQYF. The CDR3 coding sequence is TGTGCCAGCAGCCACCCCGGGACAGGGGGGTACGAGCAGTACTTC.

This clonotype has more than one count but fewer than ten. This chain uses TRBV7-8 with TRBJ2-7; TRBD2 matches 9 bases. In germline, CDR1 is SGHVS, CDR2 FQNEAQ. The CDR3 is 15 amino acids. Trimming at V came to 4 bases and at J to 4 bases, leaving 8 bases not matched to a gene. This chain's CDR3 is CASSSAGTSRYEQYF. DNA of the CDR3: TGTGCCAGCAGCTCAGCCGGGACTAGCAGATACGAGCAGTACTTC.

The V gene is TRBV5-1, the J gene TRBJ1-4, with D perhaps TRBD1 (5 bases). Germline assignment: CDR1 SGHRS and CDR2 YFSETQ. The V gene lost 2 bases and the J gene lost 3 bases, with 11 bases spanning the gap. There are 15 residues in the CDR3. CDR3 in amino acids: CASSLEGASNEKLFF. The CDR3 nucleotides are TGCGCCAGCAGCTTAGAAGGGGCTTCTAATGAAAAACTGTTTTTT. The full variable domain, in which reference TRBV5-1 and TRBJ1-4 provide the parts outside the CDR3, is KAGVTQTPRYLIKTRGQQVTLSCSPISGHRSVSWYQQTPGQGLQFLFEYFSETQRNKGNFPGRFSGRQFSNSRSEMNVSTLELGDSALYLCASSLEGASNEKLFFGSGTQLSVL.

This clonotype has at least ten counts. The chain uses TRBV7-2 and TRBJ1-2; D unresolved. V was pared by 1 base and J by 9 bases, with 15 bases between. The CDR3 is 14 amino acids. Germline CDR1 and CDR2: SGHTA and FQGNSA. The CDR3 sequence: CASSLGLQKDRYTF. CDR3 coding DNA: TGTGCCAGCAGCTTAGGCTTACAAAAGGATCGCTACACCTTC.

The chain couples TRBV6-1 to TRBJ2-2; D ambiguous. The V and J ends lost 6 bases and 6 bases respectively, with 8 bases between them. The CDR3 runs 12 residues. Germline values: CDR1 MNHNS, CDR2 SASEGT. This CDR3 is CASSRLPGELFF. Written as DNA, the CDR3 is TGTGCCAGCAGCAGGCTACCCGGGGAGCTGTTTTTT.

This clonotype has more than one count but fewer than ten. V gene TRBV13 combines with J gene TRBJ2-7; D is undetermined. The CDR3 contains 14 residues. Germline CDR1 PRHDT, CDR2 FYEKMQ (reference sequence). The V gene lost 3 bases and the J gene lost 1 base, with 10 bases spanning the gap. The chain's CDR3 is CASSLGSSSYEQYF. The DNA of the CDR3 is TGTGCCAGCAGCTTGGGTTCTAGTTCCTACGAGCAGTACTTC.